This is a list of T cell receptor beta chains from one sample in a study of T cells after yellow fever vaccination. TCRdb reprocessed the 5' RACE reads via MiXCR and lists one record per CDR3 protein. The repertoire includes fewer than 450,000 distinct CDR3 sequences, about 9.9% of them detected once, and around 18% sits in the top ten. The sequencing here drew on PBMCs, taken on the day of the first yellow fever vaccination. These receptors were collected from a man aged 18 to 30 who received the YFV17D yellow fever vaccine. CDR3s include the opening cysteine and the closing phenylalanine or tryptophan. Fields, in order: J gene, clone size, V gene, D gene, CDR3 DNA, CDR3 protein. The D gene is left open where the match is weak. Not every row has a clone size; where given, it reads once, few, many or a size class.

J gene: TRBJ2-3
clone size: few
V gene: TRBV6-5
D gene: TRBD2
CDR3 DNA: TGTGCCAGCAGTTACTCGCGGACTAGCGGCACAGATACGCAGTATTTT
CDR3 protein: CASSYSRTSGTDTQYF

J gene: TRBJ1-5
clone size: .
V gene: TRBV7-9
D gene: .
CDR3 DNA: TGTGCCAGCAGCTTAGTGGCCTTAGGGAGCAATCAGCCCCAGCATTTT
CDR3 protein: CASSLVALGSNQPQHF

J gene: TRBJ1-1
clone size: .
V gene: TRBV12-3/TRBV12-4
D gene: TRBD1
CDR3 DNA: TGTGCCAGCAGTTTGGGGAGGACAGGTTCTGAAGCTTTCTTT
CDR3 protein: CASSLGRTGSEAFF

J gene: TRBJ2-5
clone size: few
V gene: TRBV20-1
D gene: .
CDR3 DNA: TGCAGTGCTAGGGAGCGGCAACAAGAGACCCAGTACTTC
CDR3 protein: CSARERQQETQYF

J gene: TRBJ2-1
clone size: .
V gene: TRBV7-2
D gene: TRBD1
CDR3 DNA: TGTGCCAGCAGCTTCGGCGGGACAGGGTTCAATGAGCAGTTCTTC
CDR3 protein: CASSFGGTGFNEQFF

J gene: TRBJ2-3
clone size: .
V gene: TRBV11-2
D gene: TRBD2
CDR3 DNA: TGTGCCAGCAGCTTAAGCCCCCTAGCGGGGGGCGTAGCAGATACGCAGTATTTT
CDR3 protein: CASSLSPLAGGVADTQYF

J gene: TRBJ2-5
clone size: few
V gene: TRBV5-1
D gene: .
CDR3 DNA: TGCGCCAGCAGCTTGGGCCGGACAGAAGAGACCCAGTACTTC
CDR3 protein: CASSLGRTEETQYF

J gene: TRBJ2-5
clone size: .
V gene: TRBV11-2
D gene: TRBD2
CDR3 DNA: TGTGCCAGCAGCCCTCGAGGTAGCGGGGGGATCTTCCCCCACGGTGAGACCCAGTACTTC
CDR3 protein: CASSPRGSGGIFPHGETQYF

J gene: TRBJ1-1
clone size: .
V gene: TRBV12-3/TRBV12-4
D gene: .
CDR3 DNA: TGTGCCAGCAGTCCTCTCCCCGCCACAGGGAACACTGAAGCTTTCTTT
CDR3 protein: CASSPLPATGNTEAFF

J gene: TRBJ2-1
clone size: few
V gene: TRBV24-1
D gene: .
CDR3 DNA: TGTGCCACCAGTGAGTCAGCCTACAATGAGCAGTTCTTC
CDR3 protein: CATSESAYNEQFF

J gene: TRBJ2-3
clone size: .
V gene: TRBV20-1
D gene: .
CDR3 DNA: TGCAGTGCTAGAGAGGCGAGCCTGGATACGCAGTATTTT
CDR3 protein: CSAREASLDTQYF

J gene: TRBJ2-3
clone size: few
V gene: TRBV27
D gene: TRBD2
CDR3 DNA: TGTGCCAGCAGTTCCGGACTAGCGGGGGGGATCGGTGATACGCAGTATTTT
CDR3 protein: CASSSGLAGGIGDTQYF

J gene: TRBJ1-1
clone size: few
V gene: TRBV5-1
D gene: .
CDR3 DNA: TGCGCCAGCGGGATCGGGGGAAGGAACACTGAAGCTTTCTTT
CDR3 protein: CASGIGGRNTEAFF

J gene: TRBJ2-1
clone size: few
V gene: TRBV20-1
D gene: TRBD2
CDR3 DNA: TGCAGTGCTAGAAATCGGGGGGAGGAGCAGTTCTTC
CDR3 protein: CSARNRGEEQFF

J gene: TRBJ1-4
clone size: .
V gene: TRBV6-1
D gene: TRBD1
CDR3 DNA: TGTGCCAGCAGTCAGGGACAGGGGGGATCTGAAAAACTGTTTTTT
CDR3 protein: CASSQGQGGSEKLFF

J gene: TRBJ2-5
clone size: few
V gene: TRBV5-1
D gene: TRBD2
CDR3 DNA: TGCGCCAGCAGTGAAGGCGGGGGGGGGCAGGAGACCCAGTACTTC
CDR3 protein: CASSEGGGGQETQYF

J gene: TRBJ2-7
clone size: few
V gene: TRBV11-2
D gene: .
CDR3 DNA: TGTGCCAGCAGCTTCATGGGGGGTCTGCCCGGGCAGTACTTC
CDR3 protein: CASSFMGGLPGQYF

J gene: TRBJ2-1
clone size: few
V gene: TRBV7-8
D gene: TRBD2
CDR3 DNA: TGTGCCAGCAGCTTGGAACTTCTAGCGGGGGGACGTGAGCAGTTCTTC
CDR3 protein: CASSLELLAGGREQFF

J gene: TRBJ1-4
clone size: few
V gene: TRBV19
D gene: .
CDR3 DNA: TGTGCCAGTATCCGGAGGTGTGAAAAACTGTTTTTT
CDR3 protein: CASIRRCEKLFF

J gene: TRBJ2-3
clone size: .
V gene: TRBV5-5
D gene: TRBD2
CDR3 DNA: TGTGCCAGCAGACCTCTAGCGGGGGGAGGAGATACGCAGTATTTT
CDR3 protein: CASRPLAGGGDTQYF

J gene: TRBJ2-3
clone size: .
V gene: TRBV20-1
D gene: .
CDR3 DNA: TGCAGTGAAACCAAGGACCGCACAGATACGCAGTATTTT
CDR3 protein: CSETKDRTDTQYF